One and the same sample provided the 5 T cell receptor beta chains below, sequenced in a study of molecular identifiers for immune sequencing clone quantification (dated by TCRdb to 2016 to 2018). Libraries were built with PCR. The sequencer listed for this sample is NextSeq 500. TCRdb's own reprocessing of the public reads used fastp at Q25 and MiXCR and kept productive beta chains. Rows merge per CDR3 protein into single entries with the most common DNA and genes. The sample table records a few hundred thousand distinct CDR3 sequences; less than 30% of these occur just once. Around 0.76% of the sample lies in the top ten. Sequencing used naive CD8+ T cells from blood, with Jurkat cell RNA spiked in. The label giving this sample's cell subset or site can be read as: FACS-sorted CD8+CD4-CCR7+CD45RA+ naive T cells. These receptors were collected from a human donor in good health. Some libraries in this study had Jurkat cell RNA spiked in.

Only a few counts were recorded for this clonotype. This rearrangement joins TRBV5-5 to TRBJ1-5; no clear D gene. The CDR3 is 18 residues long. Germline V gene lookup returns CDR1 SGHKS and CDR2 YYEKEE (reference sequence). With 3 bases removed from V and 2 bases from J, the gap between germline ends came to 21 bases. Here the CDR3 DNA reads TGTGCCAGCAGCTCCCGCACCGGGCCGCTGGAACGCAATCAGCCCCAGCATTTT. This sequence encodes CASSSRTGPLERNQPQHF.

This clonotype came up many times. The CDR3 is CSVDFWTGAQIIQYF. DNA for the CDR3: TGCAGCGTTGACTTTTGGACAGGGGCCCAGATTATTCAGTACTTC. The rearrangement links TRBV29-1 to TRBJ2-4; 9 bases match TRBD1. There are 15 residues in the CDR3. Looked up from germline, CDR1 is SQVTM and CDR2 is ANQGSEA. V shed 3 bases and J 10 bases; nucleotides not matched to a gene: 13.

A few counts support this clonotype. The CDR3 nucleotides read TGTGCCAGCTCACCCCGGGACGCTGCTAACTATGGCTACACCTTC. This gives the protein CASSPRDAANYGYTF. The chain recombines TRBV18 with TRBJ1-2, with D possibly TRBD1 on 5 matching bases. With 3 bases removed from V and 0 bases from J, the gap between germline ends came to 11 bases. CDR1 is KGHSH, CDR2 LQKENI, per germline. This CDR3 spans 15 amino acids.

The chain employs TRBV7-2 and TRBJ2-3; 8 bases are a match to TRBD2. V was clipped by 7 bases and J by 4 bases; unmatched bases: 10. The CDR3 consists of 15 residues. Germline V lookup: CDR1 SGHTA, CDR2 FQGNSA. The CDR3 coding sequence is TGTGCCAGCATCATCAGCGGGAGTTTATCAGATACGCAGTATTTT. Its protein is CASIISGSLSDTQYF.

This clonotype has more than one count but fewer than ten. The chain couples TRBV2 to TRBJ2-2, with TRBD2 matching 9 bases. Germline CDR1 and CDR2: SNHLY and FYNNEI. CDR3 length: 14 residues. Trimming took 7 bases from V and 5 from J; bases not matched to a gene: 5. The CDR3 DNA is TGTGCCAGCACGGTAGCGGGAGAGACCGGGGAGCTGTTTTTT. Protein: CASTVAGETGELFF.